The next 8 T cell receptor beta chains were all read from a single sample in a study of cytomegalovirus exposure and HLA in healthy donors. PCR was performed using 60 Vbeta and 13 Jbeta primers. TCRdb keeps only in-frame clones here, not all; method: immunoSEQ multiplex PCR. The table shows about 200,000 clones, with around 83% occurring only once. The specimen sequenced was PBMCs. Every receptor here comes from a man between 35 and 55 years old in good health and CMV-seropositive.

The chain couples TRBV29-1 to TRBJ1-1; tentatively, D is TRBD1 (5 bases). Germline lookup yields CDR1 SQVTM and CDR2 ANQGSEA. V was clipped by 0 bases and J by 9 bases, with 14 bases between them. The CDR3 consists of 13 residues. The chain's CDR3 is CSVEDGGVRQAFF. The DNA of the CDR3 is TGCAGCGTTGAAGATGGAGGGGTACGCCAAGCTTTCTTT.

This sequence joins TRBV27 and TRBJ1-6; 7 bases align to TRBD1. CDR3 size: 16 residues. The germline CDR1 and CDR2 sequences are MNHEY and SMNVEV (reference sequence). J lost 6 bases, V lost 5 bases, and 10 bases had no gene match. The CDR3 DNA reads TGTGCCAGCAGTGTCACCCCACAGGGGAGTAATTCACCCCTCCACTTT. It encodes CASSVTPQGSNSPLHF.

V gene TRBV5-4 combines with J gene TRBJ2-5; D not resolved. Trimming removed 3 bases from V and 1 base from J, with 10 bases in between. Germline CDR1 SGHNT, CDR2 YYREEE (reference sequence). The CDR3 has 14 amino acids. The CDR3 sequence is CASSSRGIQETQYF. CDR3 DNA sequence: TGTGCCAGCAGCTCGCGAGGTATCCAAGAGACCCAGTACTTC. Using reference TRBV5-4 and TRBJ2-5 for the parts outside the CDR3, the full variable domain is ETGVTQSPTHLIKTRGQQVTLRCSSQSGHNTVSWYQQALGQGPQFIFQYYREEENGRGNFPPRFSGLQFPNYSSELNVNALELDDSALYLCASSSRGIQETQYFGPGTRLLVL.

The chain uses TRBV5-1 and TRBJ1-2; unclear D gene. The CDR3 sequence is 12 residues long. Germline V lookup: CDR1 SGHRS, CDR2 YFSETQ. Trimming shortened V by 4 bases and J by 8 bases, and 12 bases separated the two germline ends. The CDR3 DNA sequence: TGCGCCAGCAGCACCGGGGAATACGGCTACACCTTC. This translates into CASSTGEYGYTF.

The gene calls are TRBV5-4 and TRBJ2-1; 9 bases fit TRBD1. Germline CDR1 SGHNT, CDR2 YYREEE (reference sequence). The V and J ends lost 3 bases and 7 bases, in that order; junction bases with no gene match: 11. The CDR3 runs to 16 residues. DNA for the CDR3: TGTGCCAGCAGCTGGGGGGGACAGGGCCCCGGAAATGAGCAGTTCTTC. This gives the protein CASSWGGQGPGNEQFF.

This chain connects TRBV10-3 to TRBJ2-3; a possible D gene is TRBD1 (5 bases). The CDR3 consists of 16 residues. Germline V gene data show CDR1 as ENHRY and CDR2 as SYGVKD. Deletions cut 2 bases from V and 2 bases from J, with 14 bases between. Here the CDR3 DNA reads TGTGCCATCAGTGAGGGGTTAGGGGCCTTCACAGATACGCAGTATTTT. Its protein product is CAISEGLGAFTDTQYF.

This clone was seen a single time. V usage is TRBV6-5 and J usage is TRBJ2-7; D unclear. In germline, CDR1 is MNHEY, CDR2 SVGAGI. The CDR3 consists of 13 residues. Deletions cut 3 bases from V and 3 bases from J, with 9 bases between. CDR3: CASSYLYGYEQYF. In DNA, the CDR3 is TGTGCCAGCAGTTATCTATACGGCTACGAGCAGTACTTC.

This clone appeared once. V is TRBV4-3 and J is TRBJ2-5; TRBD2 matches 8 bases. This CDR3 region has 17 residues. CDR1 is LGHNA, CDR2 YSLEER, per germline. Unmatched junction bases numbered 12, after V lost 1 base and J lost 5 bases. The CDR3 nucleotides read TGCGCCAGCAGCCAAGGCCCGGGACTAGTGGGAGCGGAGACCCAGTACTTC. Its translation: CASSQGPGLVGAETQYF.